This T cell receptor beta chain was recovered during a study of cytomegalovirus exposure and HLA in healthy donors (dated 2017 in TCRdb). Regarding the research as a whole: The roughly 670 repertoires of the first cohort and the 120 validation repertoires were produced on the same platform, according to a later analysis. Besides the first cohort of hundreds of subjects, a separate validation cohort made up of 90 to 150 different subjects was used. High-throughput TCR immunosequencing, statistical association of individual TCRs with disease status, and machine learning were combined to predict cytomegalovirus infection status. The study aimed to test whether cataloging public T cell receptors could reveal signatures of past pathogen exposure. The paper's findings and limits, for the study overall: Most TCR sequences were observed very rarely across donors, whereas some public TCRs were present in many individuals. A later analysis had no HLA typing for the validation cohort, so co-occurrence there was scored across all 130 or so repertoires. In vitro tests confirmed that a few of the cytomegalovirus-associated TCR beta chains recognize cytomegalovirus antigens. In the study, some 160 TCR beta chains were listed as associated with cytomegalovirus. The authors suggested that the approach could potentially be generalized to other disease states and immunological phenotypes. The classifier was reported to diagnose cytomegalovirus status with high specificity and sensitivity in both the original and validation cohorts. A later analysis found that TCRs clustered in the first cohort also tended to co-occur in the roughly 120 validation repertoires, with about 94% of cluster scores above 0.

The method was the immunoSEQ multiplex PCR assay. The source study handled its data this way. To diagnose cytomegalovirus status from the catalog of TCR beta chain sequences, a statistical classification framework was built. TCRdb took this table from immuneACCESS and kept in-frame rearrangements with V and J called. Such tables lack part of the clones; where checked against another copy, unresolved V genes explain under half of the gap, and the rest is unexplained. V, J and clone size reflect that table, while D and trimming were determined from the DNA. The sample data list about 170,000 clones, and 90% to 97% of these were observed just once. 0.89% of the sample goes to the ten largest clones. Separate from the approximately 700-subject first cohort, the validation cohort of 120 subjects was the group to which the donors belonged. Taken from the germline V gene, the CDR1 and CDR2 loops are SGHTA and FQGNSA. The CDR3 numbers 15 residues from cysteine through phenylalanine. The CDR3 DNA has 45 bases and is translated from base 1. Clipping removes 6 bases from V and 5 bases from J, with 9 as the unmatched junction base count.

On this clone: What antigen it recognizes has not been identified. The record has no base qualities; no much larger clone is one base away.

What was sequenced was PBMCs. The origin of this receptor is a woman aged 18-35 years in good health and CMV-seronegative. The chain uses TRBV7-2 and TRBJ2-2; 7 bases in the middle match TRBD1. The nucleotide sequence reads as follows: TGTGCCAGCAGTACTAGACAGGGAAGTACCGGGGAGCTGTTTTTT. Its translation is CASSTRQGSTGELFF.